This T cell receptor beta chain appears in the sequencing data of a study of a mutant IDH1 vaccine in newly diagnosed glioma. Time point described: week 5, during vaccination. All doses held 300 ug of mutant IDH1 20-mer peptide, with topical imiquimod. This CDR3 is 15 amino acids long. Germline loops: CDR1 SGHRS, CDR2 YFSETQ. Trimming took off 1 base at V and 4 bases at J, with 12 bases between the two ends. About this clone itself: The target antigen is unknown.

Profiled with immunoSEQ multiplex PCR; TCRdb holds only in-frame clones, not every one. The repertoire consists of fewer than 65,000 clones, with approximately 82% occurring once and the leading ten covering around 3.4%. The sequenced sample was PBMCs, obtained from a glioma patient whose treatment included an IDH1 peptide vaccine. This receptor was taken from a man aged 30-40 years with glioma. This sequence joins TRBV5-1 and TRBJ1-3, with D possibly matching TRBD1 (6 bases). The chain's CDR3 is CASSLPGTMGNTIYF. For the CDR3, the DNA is TGCGCCAGCAGCTTGCCGGGGACAATGGGAAACACCATATATTTT.